One and the same sample provided the 13 T cell receptor beta chains below, sequenced in a study of cytomegalovirus exposure and HLA in healthy donors. The PCR contained 60 Vbeta and 13 Jbeta primers. Profiling relied on immunoSEQ multiplex PCR, and the TCRdb table lists in-frame clones only, not all of them. The data contain about 120,000 clones, 17% of them singletons. Input material: PBMCs. The receptor source for this set is a female donor in good health and CMV-seropositive.

This clone was seen only a few times. This sequence joins TRBV6-1 and TRBJ1-6; D is undetermined. With 3 bases removed from V and 6 bases from J, the gap between germline ends came to 6 bases. This CDR3 is 13 amino acids long. CDR1 is MNHNS, CDR2 SASEGT, per germline. The CDR3 loop is CASSDNSNSPLHF. The CDR3 nucleotides read TGTGCCAGCAGTGATAACAGTAATTCACCCCTCCACTTT.

This chain joins TRBV9 and TRBJ2-7; tentatively, D is TRBD1 (6 bases). Trimming left V 2 bases short and J 5 bases short, with 11 bases between. Germline V gene sequence: CDR1 SGDLS, CDR2 YYNGEE. The CDR3 covers 13 residues. The CDR3: CASSVGTGNEQYF. CDR3 coding DNA: TGTGCCAGCAGCGTTGGTACAGGGAACGAGCAGTACTTC.

This clone was seen more than once but under ten times. The genes are TRBV6-5 and TRBJ1-1; D unclear. The V end lost 0 bases, the J end lost 4 bases, and 6 bases lay between the germline ends. CDR1 MNHEY and CDR2 SVGAGI come from the germline V gene. This CDR3 is built from 13 residues. This chain's CDR3 is CASSYSGATEAFF. The CDR3 DNA is TGTGCCAGCAGTTACTCGGGAGCCACTGAAGCTTTCTTT.

The V and J genes are TRBV7-6 and TRBJ2-7; D ambiguous. V was trimmed by 1 base and J by 2 bases, leaving 12 bases between them. Germline loops: CDR1 SGHVS, CDR2 FNYEAQ. The CDR3 is made up of 15 amino acids. In DNA, the CDR3 is TGTGCCAGCAGCTTAGGAATGGGTACAGCCTACGAGCAGTACTTC. Its protein product is CASSLGMGTAYEQYF.

In DNA form, the CDR3 reads TGTGCAAGTCGCCCCCGGGGGAGGGACGAGCAGTACTTC. Protein sequence: CASRPRGRDEQYF. This chain links TRBV12-2 with TRBJ2-7; the table's D gene call, TRBD2, was not cross checked with the DNA. TRBV12-2 is shown as a pseudogene. The CDR3 runs to 13 residues.

The DNA for the CDR3 is TGTGCCAGCAGCTTGGAGGGACTAGTCAAGTTCTTC. It encodes CASSLEGLVKFF. The chain combines TRBV5-4 with TRBJ2-1, with 8 bases lining up with TRBD2. Germline CDR1 SGHNT, CDR2 YYREEE (reference sequence). J was trimmed by 14 bases and V by 0 bases; bases with no gene match: 4. This CDR3 contains 12 residues.

J is TRBJ1-2 and V is TRBV27, with 8 bases aligning to TRBD1. Germline V CDR1 and CDR2: MNHEY, SMNVEV (reference sequence). The CDR3 contains 14 residues. J was trimmed by 8 bases and V by 3 bases; bases with no gene match: 8. The CDR3 is CASSFGQGVFGYTF. The CDR3 nucleotides read TGTGCCAGCAGTTTCGGACAGGGAGTCTTCGGCTACACCTTC.

The chain is built from TRBV5-1 and TRBJ2-3; 8 bases are shared with TRBD2. Germline loops: CDR1 SGHRS, CDR2 YFSETQ. Germline trimming cut 2 bases from V and 3 bases from J; bases unmatched to any gene: 2. CDR3 length: 14 amino acids. This chain's CDR3 is CASSFGTSTDTQYF. The CDR3 DNA sequence: TGCGCCAGCAGCTTTGGGACTAGTACAGATACGCAGTATTTT.

The chain recombines TRBV27 with TRBJ2-3; 13 nucleotides line up with TRBD2. Germline V gene data show CDR1 as MNHEY and CDR2 as SMNVEV (reference sequence). The length of the CDR3 is 18 residues. V was clipped by 6 bases and J by 2 bases; unmatched bases: 11. CDR3 amino acids: CASSRLTGTSGATDTQYF. As DNA, the CDR3 is TGTGCCAGCAGCCGATTAACCGGGACTAGCGGGGCCACAGATACGCAGTATTTT.

V and J are TRBV5-4 and TRBJ2-7; 7 bases match TRBD1. V lost 4 bases and J lost 6; bases outside the gene matches: 7. The CDR3 length is 13 residues. The germline V gene encodes CDR1 SGHNT and CDR2 YYREEE (reference sequence). CDR3 region: CASSIDRQGEQYF. DNA for the CDR3: TGTGCCAGCAGCATTGATCGACAGGGCGAGCAGTACTTC.

This clone was counted only a few times. The rearrangement links TRBV7-7 to TRBJ2-3; D possibly corresponds to TRBD2 (6 bases). Trimming stripped 1 base from V and 6 bases from J, with 8 bases between. The length of the CDR3 is 13 residues. Per the germline V gene, CDR1 is SSHAT and CDR2 is FNYEAQ (reference sequence). The CDR3 DNA follows: TGTGCCAGCAGCTTAGACCGGGGGGATACGCAGTATTTT. Amino acid sequence: CASSLDRGDTQYF.

V and J are TRBV4-3 and TRBJ1-4; 8 bases are shared with TRBD1. Per germline, CDR1 LGHNA and CDR2 YSLEER. The J segment lost 3 bases and the V segment lost 1 base, leaving 1 base of the junction unmatched. This CDR3 comprises 15 residues. CDR3 DNA sequence: TGCGCCAGCAGCCAAGGGACAGGGTCTAATGAAAAACTGTTTTTT. Protein product: CASSQGTGSNEKLFF.

The chain carries TRBV28 and TRBJ1-2, with D possibly TRBD1 on 5 matching bases. V was trimmed by 3 bases and J by 2 bases, leaving 10 bases between them. CDR3 size: 14 residues. Germline lookup yields CDR1 MDHEN and CDR2 SYDVKM. CDR3: CASSFRAGNYGYTF. The CDR3 nucleotides are TGTGCCAGCAGTTTCAGGGCCGGGAACTATGGCTACACCTTC.